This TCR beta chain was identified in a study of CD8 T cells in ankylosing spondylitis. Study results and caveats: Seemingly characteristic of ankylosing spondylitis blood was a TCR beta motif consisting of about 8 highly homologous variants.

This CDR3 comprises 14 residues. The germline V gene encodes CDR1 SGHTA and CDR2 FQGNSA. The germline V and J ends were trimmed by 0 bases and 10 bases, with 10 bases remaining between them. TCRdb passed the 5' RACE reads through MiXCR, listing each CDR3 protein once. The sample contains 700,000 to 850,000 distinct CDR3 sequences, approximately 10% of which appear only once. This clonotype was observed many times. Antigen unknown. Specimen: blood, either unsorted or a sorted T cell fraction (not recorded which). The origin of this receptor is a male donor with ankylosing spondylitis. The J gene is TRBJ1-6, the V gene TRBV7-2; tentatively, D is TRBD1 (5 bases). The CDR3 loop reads CASSLALRGSPLHF. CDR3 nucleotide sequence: TGTGCCAGCAGCTTAGCGCTAAGGGGCTCACCCCTCCACTTT.